This T cell receptor (beta chain) appears in the sequencing data of a study of blood T cell repertoires in COVID-19. Here immunoSEQ multiplex PCR was the method, and the copy in TCRdb shows in-frame clones only, minus some. This sample has more than 200,000 clones, with roughly 88% found just once. Germline V gene data show CDR1 as SGHTA and CDR2 as FQGNSA. The germline V and J ends were trimmed by 2 bases and 3 bases, with 7 bases remaining between them. The CDR3 loop spans 13 amino acids. Sequenced material: peripheral blood. This TCR was recovered from a human donor in a cohort sampled during active COVID-19. The rearrangement links TRBV7-2 to TRBJ1-1; D is uncertain. In DNA form, the CDR3 reads TGTGCCAGCAGCTTAATCCGGGACACTGAAGCTTTCTTT. This translates into CASSLIRDTEAFF.